These 21 T cell receptor beta chains were all obtained from the same sample, sequenced in a study of T cell repertoires in cytomegalovirus infection. No cognate antigen is known for these TCRs. Each CDR3 protein is one row after TCRdb ran MiXCR on the reads. This table holds some 920,000 distinct CDR3 sequences, roughly 30% found once. The sample consisted of cultured CD8+ T cells from PBMCs, taken from culture after CMV antigen stimulation. These receptor sequences come from a human donor in good health (CMV status not recorded). Some clones in this sample may be carry-over from other donors' samples.

This clonotype has at least ten counts. J is TRBJ1-1 and V is TRBV6-1, with D unresolved. CDR3 size: 12 residues. Trimming removed 2 bases from V and 4 bases from J, with 5 bases in between. The germline V gene has CDR1 MNHNS and CDR2 SASEGT. This CDR3 reads CASSERSTEAFF. CDR3 sequence (DNA): TGTGCCAGCAGTGAAAGGAGCACTGAAGCTTTCTTT.

The chain joins TRBV5-5 to TRBJ1-1; TRBD1 might be the D (5 bases). V lost 5 bases to trimming and J lost 7 bases, with 12 bases between them. The CDR3 is 12 amino acids. CDR1 SGHKS and CDR2 YYEKEE come from the germline V gene (reference sequence). For the CDR3, the DNA is TGTGCCAGCAGGGGACTCGGGATTGAAGCTTTCTTT. Its translation is CASRGLGIEAFF.

The CDR3 is CSARNRDRGPYGYTF. In nucleotides, the CDR3 is TGCAGTGCGCGGAACCGGGACAGGGGGCCTTATGGCTACACCTTC. The chain joins TRBV20-1 to TRBJ1-2; TRBD1 matches at 12 bases. CDR3 length: 15 residues. In germline, CDR1 is DFQATT, CDR2 SNEGSKA (reference sequence). V trimming: 6 bases; J trimming: 5 bases; junction bases outside the gene matches: 10.

This clonotype has a handful of counts. The chain links TRBV27 to TRBJ1-5, with TRBD1 identical over 9 bases. V trimming: 4 bases; J trimming: 2 bases; junction bases outside the gene matches: 9. The germline V gene encodes CDR1 MNHEY and CDR2 SMNVEV (reference sequence). This CDR3 spans 17 amino acids. CDR3 DNA: TGTGCCAGCAGTTCGGGACAGGGAAGGGTTGGCAATCAGCCCCAGCATTTT. The encoded protein is CASSSGQGRVGNQPQHF.

The genes are TRBV28 and TRBJ2-7, with D perhaps matching TRBD1 (5 bases). The germline gives CDR1 MDHEN, CDR2 SYDVKM. V was clipped by 3 bases and J by 0 bases, with 12 bases between them. The length of the CDR3 is 15 residues. DNA of the CDR3: TGTGCCAGCAGTTTTACCAGGGATGGCTCCTACGAGCAGTACGTC. Amino acid sequence: CASSFTRDGSYEQYV.

This clonotype was seen only a few times. CDR3 coding DNA: TGTGCCAGCAGCTTAGTTGTGGGACTAAATGAGCAGTTCTTC. This translates into CASSLVVGLNEQFF. The chain carries TRBV7-9 and TRBJ2-1; 7 bases agree with TRBD2. CDR1 is SEHNR, CDR2 FQNEAQ, per germline (reference sequence). There are 14 residues in the CDR3. V trimming: 1 base; J trimming: 7 bases; junction bases outside the gene matches: 4. Filled out from reference TRBV7-9 and TRBJ2-1, the complete variable domain reads DTGVSQNPRHKITKRGQNVTFRCDPISEHNRLYWYRQTLGQGPEFLTYFQNEAQLEKSRLLSDRFSAERPKGSFSTLEIQRTEQGDSAMYLCASSLVVGLNEQFFGPGTRLTVL.

The genes are TRBV27 and TRBJ1-2, with 8 bases that match TRBD1. Germline V lookup: CDR1 MNHEY, CDR2 SMNVEV (reference sequence). V was clipped by 2 bases and J by 1 base; unmatched bases: 12. This CDR3 contains 18 residues. The CDR3 nucleotides read TGTGCCAGCAGTTTACAGGGGGCGCATAGTCCATATAACTATGGCTACACCTTC. As protein: CASSLQGAHSPYNYGYTF.

The V gene is TRBV20-1, the J gene TRBJ2-5; D is perhaps TRBD1 or TRBD2 (6 bases each). This CDR3 region has 14 residues. V lost 4 bases and J lost 5, with 17 bases in between. The germline V gene has CDR1 DFQATT and CDR2 SNEGSKA (reference sequence). CDR3 coding DNA: TGCAGTGCTAACGTAGGGGGGCAGGGGGAGACCCAGTACTTC. This translates into CSANVGGQGETQYF.

V gene TRBV14 combines with J gene TRBJ1-2, with 9 bases fitting TRBD1. V lost 4 bases and J lost 7; bases outside the gene matches: 10. The length of the CDR3 is 15 residues. Germline CDR1 and CDR2: SGHDN and FVKESK. The CDR3 sequence: CASSPFTGGMGGYTF. In nucleotides, the CDR3 is TGTGCCAGCAGCCCGTTCACAGGGGGCATGGGTGGCTACACCTTC. The variable domain in full, completed from reference TRBV14 and TRBJ1-2, reads EAGVTQFPSHSVIEKGQTVTLRCDPISGHDNLYWYRRVMGKEIKFLLHFVKESKQDESGMPNNRFLAERTGGTYSTLKVQPAELEDSGVYFCASSPFTGGMGGYTFGSGTRLTVV.

This chain links TRBV5-5 with TRBJ1-2; D might be TRBD1 (6 bases). Trimming pared 6 bases from V and 6 bases from J, leaving 15 bases between. CDR1 is SGHKS and CDR2 is YYEKEE in the germline V gene (reference sequence). The CDR3 contains 13 residues. CDR3 in DNA: TGTGCCAGCATCCTGACAGGAAGGAATGGCTACACCTTC. Residues: CASILTGRNGYTF.

The V gene is TRBV7-4, the J gene TRBJ2-1; D uncertain. The V end was cut by 10 bases, the J end by 2 bases, with 9 bases between. This CDR3 spans 12 amino acids. CDR1 SGHVT and CDR2 SQSDAQ come from the germline V gene. CDR3 in DNA: TGTGCCACCGAAGGGACCTACAATGAGCAGTTCTTC. Its protein product is CATEGTYNEQFF. The full variable domain, rest sourced from reference TRBV7-4 and TRBJ2-1, is GAGVSQSPRYKVAKRGRDVALRCDSISGHVTLYWYRQTLGQGSEVLTYSQSDAQRDKSGRPSGRFSAERPERSVSTLKIQRTEQGDSAVYLCATEGTYNEQFFGPGTRLTVL.

The J gene is TRBJ2-3, the V gene TRBV20-1, with TRBD1 as a possible D gene (6 bases). V shed 2 bases and J shed 7 bases, with 16 bases lying between them. Germline V lookup: CDR1 DFQATT, CDR2 SNEGSKA (reference sequence). The CDR3 consists of 14 residues. The CDR3: CSARYLRGANTQYF. The DNA of the CDR3 is TGCAGTGCTAGATACCTCAGGGGTGCCAATACGCAGTATTTT.

The chain employs TRBV9 and TRBJ1-2; D remains ambiguous. V was trimmed by 4 bases and J by 7 bases, leaving 8 bases between them. The CDR3 extends over 11 amino acids. The germline gives CDR1 SGDLS, CDR2 YYNGEE. The CDR3 is CASSPSSGYTF. The CDR3 DNA sequence: TGTGCCAGCAGCCCGAGTAGTGGCTACACCTTC.

This clonotype was observed a handful of times. This rearrangement joins TRBV6-6 to TRBJ2-7, with 8 bases that match TRBD1. The germline V gene has CDR1 MNHNY and CDR2 SVGAGI (reference sequence). The trim removed 5 bases at V and 2 bases at J, leaving 5 bases unmatched. The CDR3 totals 14 residues. The CDR3 sequence is CASSGQGTPYEQYV. The DNA of the CDR3 is TGTGCCAGCAGTGGACAGGGAACCCCCTACGAGCAGTACGTC.

V is TRBV2 and J is TRBJ2-1; 8 bases align to TRBD1. Germline CDR1 reads SNHLY; CDR2 reads FYNNEI. V trimming: 6 bases; J trimming: 2 bases; junction bases outside the gene matches: 15. This CDR3 is built from 18 residues. CDR3 DNA sequence: TGTGCCAGCAGAACCGGGACAGGTCCCGTGAGCGCCTACAATGAGCAGTTCTTC. Its protein product is CASRTGTGPVSAYNEQFF.

This clonotype was seen at least ten times. V gene TRBV6-2 or TRBV6-3 combines with J gene TRBJ2-1, with D hard to call. The CDR3 contains 11 residues. Trimming took 3 bases from V and 8 from J, leaving 5 bases between them. Germline V gene sequence: CDR1 MNHEY, CDR2 SVGEGT. The CDR3 sequence is CASSYRDEQFF. The CDR3 bases are TGTGCCAGCAGTTATAGAGATGAGCAGTTCTTC.

In this sample, this clonotype turned up a few times. V gene TRBV6-2 or TRBV6-3 combines with J gene TRBJ2-3; tentative D call: TRBD1 (6 bases). CDR1 and CDR2 from the germline V gene are MNHEY and SVGEGT. V was clipped by 4 bases and J by 2 bases, with 10 bases between them. There are 14 residues in the CDR3. This CDR3 is CASSSGAITDTQYF. The CDR3 nucleotides are TGTGCCAGCAGTTCAGGGGCCATCACAGATACGCAGTATTTT.

This clonotype turned up a few times. The genes are TRBV6-5 and TRBJ2-3; D possibly uses TRBD1 or TRBD2 (5 bases each). This CDR3 has 17 amino acids. Germline values: CDR1 MNHEY, CDR2 SVGAGI. V lost 0 bases to trimming and J lost 2 bases, with 15 bases between them. This CDR3 is CASSYSRVDTYTDTQYF. The CDR3 DNA sequence: TGTGCCAGCAGTTACTCGAGGGTGGACACATACACAGATACGCAGTATTTT.

The chain has TRBV7-9 and TRBJ2-1; D unclear. Germline CDR1 reads SEHNR; CDR2 reads FQNEAQ (reference sequence). Trimming removed 5 bases from V and 0 bases from J, with 8 bases in between. CDR3 size: 14 residues. The CDR3 region is CASSDTSSYNEQFF. Written as DNA, the CDR3 is TGTGCCAGCAGCGACACGAGCTCCTACAATGAGCAGTTCTTC.

This clonotype showed up many times. The chain links TRBV7-2 to TRBJ2-6; maybe TRBD1 (6 bases). The CDR3 has 18 amino acids. Looked up from germline, CDR1 is SGHTA and CDR2 is FQGNSA. Between the trimmed V and J ends, which lost 2 bases and 0 bases, there was a span of 14 bases. The CDR3 bases are TGTGCCAGCAGCTTAAACAGGGTAGGCTCCTCTGGGGCCAACGTCCTGACTTTC. This gives the protein CASSLNRVGSSGANVLTF.

The chain links TRBV6-2 or TRBV6-3 to TRBJ2-7; 9 bases match TRBD2. This CDR3 region has 13 residues. The J segment lost 4 bases and the V segment lost 11 bases, leaving 9 bases of the junction unmatched. The germline CDR1 and CDR2 sequences are MNHEY and SVGEGT. The CDR3 reads CAAGRLAVYEQYF. In DNA form, the CDR3 reads TGTGCCGCCGGGAGACTAGCGGTTTACGAGCAGTACTTC.